This T cell receptor beta chain was sequenced for a study of identical twins. CDR1 is SGHAT and CDR2 is FQNNGV in the germline V gene. Trimming removed 4 bases at V and 6 bases at J, with 13 bases between. This CDR3 is built from 14 residues. The table lists this clonotype with many counts. TCRdb ran MiXCR on the 5' RACE reads and lists one entry per CDR3 protein. The sample shows 150,000 or so distinct CDR3 sequences, under 4.5% of them seen only once. All donors were healthy, and all were Caucasian. The receptor was isolated from a man between 18 and 35 years old in good health. This chain connects TRBV11-2 to TRBJ2-1; no clear D. The sequencing input was memory T cells sorted from blood. CDR3 sequence reads: CASSYPRLRNEQFF. Written as DNA, the CDR3 is TGTGCCAGCAGCTACCCCAGACTCCGCAATGAGCAGTTCTTC.